This TCR beta chain originates from a study of T cells after posttransplantation cyclophosphamide (dated by TCRdb to about 2016). Concerning the study at large: Using TRB sequencing, the study followed how the T cell repertoire rebuilt after myeloablative bone marrow transplantation with posttransplantation cyclophosphamide given as GVHD prophylaxis. Antigen receptor sequencing covered samples from 35 PTCy-treated patients and around 15 of their related bone marrow donors. Blood from every one of the approximately 30 PTCy patients who had 1-year posttransplant specimens underwent TRB sequencing. TRB sequencing was also done on up to roughly 3 additional blood samples from 2 to 5.2 years after transplant in 3 patients, and on pretransplant blood from 4 patients. TRA and TRB clonality were tightly correlated in ten or so samples, so subsequent TCR analyses focused on TRB only. Public TRB sequences were checked against a database of over 3,500 sequences associated with responses to pathogens, tumor antigens, self-antigens and alloantigens. On the study overall, not on this receptor specifically: Across 35 to 55 patients, TRB clonality was highly associated with recipient CMV seropositivity and CMV reactivation, and diversity in PTCy patients was similar to diversity in CNI/methotrexate controls. The TRB repertoires of T cells infiltrating skin or GI tract showed only limited overlap with the TRB repertoires of T cells in blood. Donor-recipient similarity was low at 1-2 months but increased during the first year, and donor CD8+ memory clones often dominated later blood repertoires.

TRB sequencing used genomic DNA with the immunoSEQ assay at survey resolution or the hsTCRB kit. The original pipeline was this. Initial read processing used immunoSEQ software, and repertoire analyses used the LymphoSeq R package. Clonality was calculated as 1 minus normalized Shannon entropy, and the Gini coefficient was also calculated for each TRB dataset. Phenotypes of unsorted samples were inferred by mapping TRB sequences from sorted subsets of the recipient or donor onto unsorted samples of the same recipient. Entries here come from immuneACCESS through TCRdb and include only in-frame sequences with V and J called. Some clones fail to appear in such tables; in the studies checked, an unresolved V gene covers under half of the shortfall, and the cause of the remainder is unknown. That table is the source of V, J and clone size, and D and trimming were worked out from the DNA. In this sample the table shows about 36,000 clones, about 77% of which occur a single time. 8.1% of the sample rests with the top ten.

On this clone: Its specific antigen is unknown. The record has no base qualities; no much larger clone is one base away.

The germline V gene sets CDR1 to MNHEY and CDR2 to SVGAGI. There are 13 amino acids in the CDR3, from cysteine to phenylalanine inclusive. Here the CDR3 DNA is all that survives: 39 bases in frame from base 1. V is shortened by 6 bases, J by 1 base, and the region joining them spans 9 bases. Taken with the paper, the label for treatment or condition translates to: high-dose cyclophosphamide on days +3 and +4 as single-agent GVHD prophylaxis. PTCy patients received busulfan and fludarabine conditioning, a related or unrelated marrow graft, and cyclophosphamide on days +3 and +4. PTCy-treated patients were drawn from a prospective multi-institutional clinical trial. Mononuclear cells from peripheral blood and bone marrow were separated by Ficoll-Hypaque density centrifugation and then cryopreserved. CD4+ and CD8+ T cells, including naive and memory subsets, were sorted by FACS on a FACSAria II.

The rearrangement joined TRBV6-5 to TRBJ1-2, with no confidently assigned D gene. The receptor was derived from a female patient in her forties or fifties who received an allogeneic stem cell transplant from a related donor, was CMV-positive, and had no GVHD. After a transplant, the graft donor may have provided part of the T cells. Sequencing was performed on CD4+ T cells sorted from blood, taken around 2,000 days after a stem cell transplant with posttransplant cyclophosphamide. The sequenced DNA: TGTGCCAGCAGCGTTCAGGATAACTATGGCTACACCTTC. It codes for CASSVQDNYGYTF.